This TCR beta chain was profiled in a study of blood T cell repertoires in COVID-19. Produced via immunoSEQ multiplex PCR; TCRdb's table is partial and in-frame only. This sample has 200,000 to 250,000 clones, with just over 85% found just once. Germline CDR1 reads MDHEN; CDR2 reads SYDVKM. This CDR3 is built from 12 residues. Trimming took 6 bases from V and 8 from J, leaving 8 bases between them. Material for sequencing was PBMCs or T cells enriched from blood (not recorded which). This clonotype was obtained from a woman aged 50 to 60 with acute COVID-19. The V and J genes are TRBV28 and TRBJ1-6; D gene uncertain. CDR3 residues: CASRGQDSPLHF. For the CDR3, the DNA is TGTGCCAGCAGGGGCCAAGATTCACCCCTCCACTTT.